The 18 T cell receptor beta chains given below trace back to one sample, sequenced in a study of response to subunit inactivated influenza vaccine. TCRdb redid the calling of the RT-PCR reads with MiXCR, one entry per CDR3 protein. The sample lists 650,000 to 800,000 distinct CDR3 sequences, approximately 14% occurring once. Source: PBMCs from blood, taken around 15 days before vaccination. Source of these receptors: a man between 45 and 60 years old who received an inactivated influenza vaccine.

This clonotype was seen more than once but under ten times. The rearrangement links TRBV4-1 to TRBJ1-1; D gene uncertain. V lost 0 bases to trimming and J lost 0 bases, with 14 bases between them. CDR3 length equals 17 residues. The germline V gene has CDR1 MGHRA and CDR2 YSYEKL. The CDR3, as DNA: TGCGCCAGCAGCCAAGAATCGTTCGGAGGACTGAACACTGAAGCTTTCTTT. Encoded protein: CASSQESFGGLNTEAFF.

The chain recombines TRBV20-1 with TRBJ2-7; possibly TRBD1 or TRBD2 for D (5 bases each). The CDR3 runs to 15 residues. V was trimmed by 0 bases and J by 7 bases, leaving 19 bases between them. Per the germline V gene, CDR1 is DFQATT and CDR2 is SNEGSKA (reference sequence). The CDR3 sequence is CSARDSRRGVEEQYF. The CDR3 DNA is TGCAGTGCTAGAGATTCGAGACGAGGGGTCGAAGAGCAGTACTTC.

This clonotype was found a few times. The J gene is TRBJ1-1, the V gene TRBV20-1; TRBD1 might be the D (6 bases). Germline assignment: CDR1 DFQATT and CDR2 SNEGSKA (reference sequence). V lost 8 bases to trimming and J lost 11 bases, with 27 bases between them. The CDR3 loop spans 14 amino acids. CDR3 residues: CSYAIFGGAEGAFF. DNA for the CDR3: TGCAGTTACGCTATTTTCGGGGGCGCGGAAGGGGCTTTCTTT.

A few counts support this clonotype. The chain employs TRBV11-2 and TRBJ2-5; TRBD1 might be the D (6 bases). The CDR3 spans 13 residues. With 7 bases removed from V and 5 bases from J, the gap between germline ends came to 14 bases. From germline, CDR1 is SGHAT and CDR2 FQNNGV. CDR3: CASTPGVLETQYF. In DNA, the CDR3 is TGTGCCAGCACCCCAGGGGTTCTTGAGACCCAGTACTTC.

The CDR3 reads CASSSNSGTGGNSPLHF. The CDR3 DNA reads as TGTGCCAGCAGCTCCAATAGTGGGACAGGGGGTAATTCACCCCTCCACTTT. The chain uses TRBV27 and TRBJ1-6; TRBD1 matches 11 bases. V was pared by 6 bases and J by 6 bases, with 10 bases of the junction left unmatched. The CDR3 is 17 residues long. From germline, CDR1 is MNHEY and CDR2 SMNVEV (reference sequence).

This chain connects TRBV14 to TRBJ2-3; 7 bases map to TRBD1. The germline gives CDR1 SGHDN, CDR2 FVKESK. The CDR3 length is 15 residues. Trimming removed 2 bases from V and 3 bases from J; junction bases left unmatched: 5. The CDR3 sequence: CASSQLKTGTDTQYF. The DNA for the CDR3 is TGTGCCAGCAGCCAACTTAAGACAGGGACAGATACGCAGTATTTT.

This clonotype came up many times. V usage is TRBV5-6 and J usage is TRBJ2-1, with no clear D. Trimming cost V 4 bases and J 9 bases, with 11 bases left between them. Germline values: CDR1 SGHDT, CDR2 YYEEEE. The CDR3 extends over 12 amino acids. DNA for the CDR3: TGTGCCAGCAGCCTCCGGGTGGGTGAGCAGTTCTTC. This sequence encodes CASSLRVGEQFF.

Points on this clonotype: One end of the junction varies from germline; a read error may be responsible. The V call is TRBV5-6, the J call TRBJ1-2; 7 bases fit TRBD1. There are 13 residues in the CDR3. Germline V gene data show CDR1 as SGHDT and CDR2 as YYEEEE. CDR3 amino acids: CASRLGQLYGYTF. The CDR3 DNA reads as TGTGCCAGCAGATTGGGACAGCTCTATGGCTACACCTTC.

This clonotype has more than one count but fewer than ten. The genes are TRBV20-1 and TRBJ2-2; 10 bases match TRBD2. Looked up from germline, CDR1 is DFQATT and CDR2 is SNEGSKA (reference sequence). Trimming at V came to 3 bases and at J to 0 bases, leaving 7 bases not matched to a gene. The CDR3 runs 17 residues. The CDR3 is CSARGSSGRANTGELFF. For the CDR3, the DNA is TGCAGTGCTAGGGGCTCTAGCGGGAGAGCGAACACCGGGGAGCTGTTTTTT.

The chain couples TRBV5-1 to TRBJ1-6; D is unclear. From germline, CDR1 is SGHRS and CDR2 YFSETQ. The CDR3 is 16 amino acids. Trimming left V 0 bases short and J 7 bases short, with 14 bases between. The CDR3 here is CASSLEVTALNSPLHF. CDR3 bases: TGCGCCAGCAGCTTGGAGGTGACGGCATTGAATTCACCCCTCCACTTT.

There are many counts of this clonotype. The rearrangement links TRBV6-1 to TRBJ2-3; D is unclear. Per germline, CDR1 MNHNS and CDR2 SASEGT. CDR3 length: 13 amino acids. Trimming shortened V by 8 bases and J by 2 bases, and 11 bases separated the two germline ends. The CDR3 DNA reads TGTGCCAGCGGGGTGAACCCCACAGATACGCAGTATTTT. Protein: CASGVNPTDTQYF.

The rearrangement joins TRBV5-1 to TRBJ2-1, with D possibly called TRBD1 or TRBD2 (6 bases each). With 3 bases removed from V and 3 bases from J, the gap between germline ends came to 19 bases. The CDR3 has 17 amino acids. Germline V lookup: CDR1 SGHRS, CDR2 YFSETQ. For the CDR3, the DNA is TGCGCCAGCAGCTCCCAAGGGGGGCGGAGCCTCTACAATGAGCAGTTCTTC. It translates to CASSSQGGRSLYNEQFF.

This sequence joins TRBV10-3 and TRBJ1-1, with unresolved D. V gave up 6 bases and J gave up 1 base, with 9 bases separating them. This CDR3 contains 13 residues. Germline V CDR1 and CDR2: ENHRY, SYGVKD. The CDR3 DNA reads TGTGCCATCAGCGCTCTCAAGAACACTGAAGCTTTCTTT. Translating it yields CAISALKNTEAFF.

The chain couples TRBV6-2 or TRBV6-3 to TRBJ2-1; D possibly corresponds to TRBD2 (6 bases). The CDR3 spans 15 residues. Germline CDR1 MNHEY, CDR2 SVGEGT. Trimming left V 6 bases short and J 2 bases short, with 14 bases between. In DNA, the CDR3 is TGTGCCAGCAGGCAACCGGGACTGGCCTACAATGAGCAGTTCTTC. Amino acid sequence: CASRQPGLAYNEQFF.

The rearrangement joins TRBV30 to TRBJ1-1; D is uncertain. Germline V gives CDR1 GTSNPN, CDR2 SVGIG (reference sequence). The V end lost 1 base, the J end lost 3 bases, and 9 bases lay between the germline ends. This CDR3 is 13 amino acids long. CDR3 residues: CAWSDVRYTEAFF. CDR3 DNA: TGTGCCTGGAGTGACGTCCGGTACACTGAAGCTTTCTTT.

The chain's CDR3 is CASRLGQQAYEQYF. CDR3 DNA sequence: TGTGCCAGCAGGCTGGGACAGCAAGCCTACGAGCAGTACTTC. J is TRBJ2-7 and V is TRBV6-1, with TRBD1 matching over 7 bases. The CDR3 spans 14 residues. CDR1 and CDR2 (germline): MNHNS, SASEGT. The J segment lost 2 bases and the V segment lost 6 bases, leaving 7 bases of the junction unmatched.

Concerning this clonotype: A much larger clonotype is one base distant, so this may be a read error. The chain recombines TRBV3-1 with TRBJ2-3, with TRBD2 identical over 12 bases. The V segment lost 6 bases and the J segment 4 bases; nucleotides outside the gene matches: 2. The CDR3 has 14 amino acids. Germline V gives CDR1 LGHDT, CDR2 YNNKEL (reference sequence). CDR3 in amino acids: CASRTSGSADTQYF. The DNA of the CDR3 is TGTGCCAGCAGGACTAGCGGGAGCGCAGATACGCAGTATTTT.

The chain links TRBV11-2 to TRBJ2-1; no reliable D call. The CDR3 has 15 amino acids. Trimming shortened V by 6 bases and J by 8 bases, and 20 bases separated the two germline ends. Germline V gene lookup returns CDR1 SGHAT and CDR2 FQNNGV. The CDR3 nucleotides read TGTGCCAGCAGTCTAGAACCGTCCCCATGGTATGAGCAGTTCTTC. This encodes CASSLEPSPWYEQFF.